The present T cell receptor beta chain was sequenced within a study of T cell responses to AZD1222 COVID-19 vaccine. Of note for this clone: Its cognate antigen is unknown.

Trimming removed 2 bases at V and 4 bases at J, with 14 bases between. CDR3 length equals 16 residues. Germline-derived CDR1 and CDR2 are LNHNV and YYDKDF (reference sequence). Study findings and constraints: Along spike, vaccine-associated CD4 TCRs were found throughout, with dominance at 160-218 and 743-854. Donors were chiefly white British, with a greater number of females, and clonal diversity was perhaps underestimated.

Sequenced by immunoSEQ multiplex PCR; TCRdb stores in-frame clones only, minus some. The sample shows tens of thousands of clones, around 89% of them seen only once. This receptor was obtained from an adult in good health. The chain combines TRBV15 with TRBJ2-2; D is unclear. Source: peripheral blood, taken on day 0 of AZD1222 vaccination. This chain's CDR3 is CATSRSSNAGTGELFF. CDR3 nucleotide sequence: TGTGCCACCAGCAGATCCTCCAATGCCGGCACCGGGGAGCTGTTTTTT. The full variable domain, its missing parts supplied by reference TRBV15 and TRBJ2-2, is DAMVIQNPRYQVTQFGKPVTLSCSQTLNHNVMYWYQQKSSQAPKLLFHYYDKDFNNEADTPDNFQSRRPNTSFCFLDIRSPGLGDTAMYLCATSRSSNAGTGELFFGEGSRLTVL.